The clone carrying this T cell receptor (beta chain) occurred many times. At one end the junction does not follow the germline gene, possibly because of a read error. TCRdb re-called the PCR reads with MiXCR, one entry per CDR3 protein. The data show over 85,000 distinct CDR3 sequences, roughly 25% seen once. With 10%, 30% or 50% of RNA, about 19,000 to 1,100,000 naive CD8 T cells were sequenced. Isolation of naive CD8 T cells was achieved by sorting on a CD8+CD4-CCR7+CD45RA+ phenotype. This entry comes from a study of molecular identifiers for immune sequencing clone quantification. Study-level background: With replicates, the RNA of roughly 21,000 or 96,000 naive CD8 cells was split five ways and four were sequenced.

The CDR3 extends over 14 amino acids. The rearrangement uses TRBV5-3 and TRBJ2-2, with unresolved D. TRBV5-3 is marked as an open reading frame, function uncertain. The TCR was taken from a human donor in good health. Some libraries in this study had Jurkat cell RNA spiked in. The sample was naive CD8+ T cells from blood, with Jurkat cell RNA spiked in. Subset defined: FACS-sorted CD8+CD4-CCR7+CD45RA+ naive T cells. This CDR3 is CASSLFESTGELFF. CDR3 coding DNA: TGTGCCAGCAGCTTGTTCGAGAGCACCGGGGAGCTGTTTTTT.